One sample yielded the 21 T cell receptor beta chains listed below, sequenced in a study of PD-1 blockade in classical Hodgkin lymphoma. The time point: cycle 4 day 1 (C4D1), after less than 7 weeks of nivolumab. Exposure to brentuximab vedotin varied, and each patient had relapsed following autologous stem cell transplantation. The method was immunoSEQ multiplex PCR; TCRdb's version includes in-frame clones alone and lacks a portion of them. The sample comprises approximately 84,000 clones, 75% to 85% of which are singletons, and over 15% rests with the top ten. The source was peripheral blood mononuclear cells (PBMCs), collected before the fourth cycle of nivolumab. These receptor sequences come from a human donor with classical Hodgkin lymphoma.

This clone was observed a single time. The rearrangement joins TRBV19 to TRBJ2-1; possible D gene TRBD2, 5 bases. CDR1 is LNHDA and CDR2 is SQIVND in the germline V gene (reference sequence). V lost 10 bases, J lost 5 bases, and 24 bases lay in between. The CDR3 consists of 16 residues. CDR3 in DNA: TGTGCCACAGTCAATAGCGCCACAAGAATGAACAATGAGCAGTTCTTC. Encoded protein: CATVNSATRMNNEQFF.

This clone has a single count. The gene calls are TRBV9 and TRBJ2-2; D ambiguous. This CDR3 is 16 amino acids long. V lost 4 bases, J lost 7 bases, and 20 bases lay in between. Germline CDR1 and CDR2: SGDLS and YYNGEE. This CDR3 reads CASSLSPLPEYGELFF. The CDR3 DNA reads TGTGCCAGCAGCTTAAGTCCCCTTCCAGAGTACGGGGAGCTGTTTTTT.

The V gene is TRBV5-1, the J gene TRBJ2-1, with TRBD1 matching 7 bases. The CDR3 contains 15 residues. Germline V gene data show CDR1 as SGHRS and CDR2 as YFSETQ. The ends lost 3 bases at V and 4 bases at J; junction bases unmatched: 7. The chain's CDR3 is CASSSWTGGYNEQFF. In DNA form, the CDR3 reads TGCGCCAGCAGCTCATGGACAGGCGGGTACAATGAGCAGTTCTTC.

The gene calls are TRBV6-1 and TRBJ2-2; D gene unclear. Germline CDR1 reads MNHNS; CDR2 reads SASEGT. V was shortened by 0 bases and J by 5 bases, with 4 bases between the two germline ends. There are 13 residues in the CDR3. The CDR3 bases are TGTGCCAGCAGTGAAGCTCTGACCGGGGAGCTGTTTTTT. Translation gives CASSEALTGELFF.

The V and J genes are TRBV5-1 and TRBJ2-2, with TRBD2 identical over 7 bases. V gave up 4 bases and J gave up 5 bases; unmatched junction bases: 8. This CDR3 has 15 residues. CDR1 SGHRS and CDR2 YFSETQ come from the germline V gene. The CDR3 region has the DNA TGCGCCAGCAGCGGCGGGAGCACTCGGACCGGGGAGCTGTTTTTT. It codes for CASSGGSTRTGELFF.

This clone has just a few counts. J is TRBJ2-3 and V is TRBV6-1, with 14 positions matching TRBD2. Trimming removed 8 bases from V and 4 bases from J; junction bases left unmatched: 2. The CDR3 has 14 residues. Germline V CDR1 and CDR2: MNHNS, SASEGT. CDR3 in amino acids: CASQGLAGADTQYF. The CDR3 DNA sequence: TGTGCCAGCCAGGGACTAGCGGGAGCAGATACGCAGTATTTT.

CDR3 sequence: CASSVGQDIDEKLFF. In nucleotides, the CDR3 is TGTGCCAGCAGCGTAGGACAGGACATTGATGAAAAACTGTTTTTT. The chain has TRBV9 and TRBJ1-4; D is perhaps TRBD1 (6 bases). The V end was cut by 0 bases, the J end by 6 bases, with 12 bases between. From germline, CDR1 is SGDLS and CDR2 YYNGEE. The CDR3 runs 15 residues.

CDR3 coding DNA: TGCGCCAGCAGCTTGGAGTCAGCTCAAGAGACCCAGTACTTC. Residues: CASSLESAQETQYF. The V gene is TRBV5-1, the J gene TRBJ2-5; unclear D gene. Per the germline V gene, CDR1 is SGHRS and CDR2 is YFSETQ. V shed 0 bases and J shed 2 bases, with 8 bases lying between them. The CDR3 length is 14 residues.

This chain links TRBV30 with TRBJ2-7, with 7 bases that match TRBD2. The V segment lost 0 bases and the J segment 5 bases; nucleotides outside the gene matches: 10. The CDR3 sequence is 15 residues long. Germline lookup yields CDR1 GTSNPN and CDR2 SVGIG (reference sequence). CDR3 region: CAWSVGGREADEQYF. Written as DNA, the CDR3 is TGTGCCTGGAGTGTAGGTGGGAGGGAGGCGGACGAGCAGTACTTC.

For this clone: The sample has other DNA sequences that encode this CDR3 too. The chain joins TRBV28 to TRBJ2-7, with D hard to call. This CDR3 contains 11 residues. Trimming left V 5 bases short and J 4 bases short, with 6 bases between. Germline CDR1 MDHEN, CDR2 SYDVKM. CDR3: CASSPYYEQYF. CDR3 nucleotide sequence: TGTGCCAGCAGTCCTTATTACGAGCAGTACTTC.

The J gene is TRBJ2-1, the V gene TRBV6-1; the D gene is possibly TRBD1 (6 bases). V was trimmed by 3 bases and J by 0 bases, leaving 12 bases between them. CDR3 size: 16 residues. Per germline, CDR1 MNHNS and CDR2 SASEGT. Here the CDR3 DNA reads TGTGCCAGCAGTGATACAGGGCCAAGCTCCTACAATGAGCAGTTCTTC. This codes for CASSDTGPSSYNEQFF.

J is TRBJ2-5 and V is TRBV2, with D perhaps TRBD1 (6 bases). Between the trimmed V and J ends, which lost 4 bases and 1 base, there was a span of 7 bases. CDR1 is SNHLY and CDR2 is FYNNEI in the germline V gene. The CDR3 loop spans 13 amino acids. DNA of the CDR3: TGTGCCAGCAGTGCGGACAGCCAAGAGACCCAGTACTTC. Amino acid sequence: CASSADSQETQYF.

The chain links TRBV2 to TRBJ2-7; 11 bases agree with TRBD2. This CDR3 has 15 residues. Germline-derived CDR1 and CDR2 are SNHLY and FYNNEI. With 5 bases clipped from V and 6 bases from J, the junction kept 9 bases outside the gene matches. CDR3 loop: CASSPGLAVRGEQYF. The CDR3 DNA reads TGTGCCAGCAGTCCGGGACTAGCGGTCCGCGGCGAGCAGTACTTC.

This clone counts as medium-sized (0.01 to 0.1%). The V and J genes are TRBV29-1 and TRBJ1-1, with D unclear. The CDR3 consists of 15 residues. Trimming removed 0 bases from V and 2 bases from J, with 13 bases in between. Germline V gene sequence: CDR1 SQVTM, CDR2 ANQGSEA. CDR3 region: CSVEDREAINTEAFF. The CDR3 DNA follows: TGCAGCGTTGAAGATCGGGAGGCCATCAACACTGAAGCTTTCTTT. Full variable domain (rest looked up from reference TRBV29-1 and TRBJ1-1): SAVISQKPSRDICQRGTSLTIQCQVDSQVTMMFWYRQQPGQSLTLIATANQGSEATYESGFVIDKFPISRPNLTFSTLTVSNMSPEDSSIYLCSVEDREAINTEAFFGQGTRLTVV.

The chain is built from TRBV20-1 and TRBJ2-3; maybe TRBD2 (7 bases). In germline, CDR1 is DFQATT, CDR2 SNEGSKA (reference sequence). The CDR3 sequence is 11 residues long. The DNA for the CDR3 is TGCGGGGGGGCGGACCCTATTACGCAGTATTTT. This codes for CGGADPITQYF.

This clone has just one count. The rearrangement links TRBV19 to TRBJ2-5; 7 nucleotides line up with TRBD2. Germline CDR1 reads LNHDA; CDR2 reads SQIVND (reference sequence). This CDR3 region has 12 residues. With V trimmed by 6 bases and J by 4 bases, 2 bases remained unmatched. The CDR3 sequence: CASRSSGETQYF. CDR3 coding DNA: TGTGCCAGTAGATCTAGCGGAGAGACCCAGTACTTC.

This clone was picked up one time. The chain carries TRBV19 and TRBJ1-5; a possible D gene is TRBD1 (5 bases). The CDR3 consists of 14 residues. The V gene's germline CDR1 is LNHDA and CDR2 SQIVND (reference sequence). V lost 3 bases and J 7 bases, leaving 13 bases between the germline ends. The CDR3 reads CASSISREGQPQHF. CDR3 DNA sequence: TGTGCCAGTAGTATTTCTCGGGAGGGGCAGCCCCAGCATTTT.

The chain combines TRBV7-2 with TRBJ2-7, with D uncertain. CDR3 size: 11 residues. The V end lost 5 bases, the J end lost 8 bases, and 10 bases lay between the germline ends. The germline V gene encodes CDR1 SGHTA and CDR2 FQGNSA. The chain's CDR3 is CASSVGDKQYF. The CDR3 coding sequence is TGTGCCAGCAGCGTCGGAGACAAGCAGTACTTC.

The rearrangement joins TRBV12-1 to TRBJ2-1; the table's D call TRBD1 went unverified against the DNA. TRBV12-1 is a listed pseudogene. The CDR3 totals 14 residues. This chain's CDR3 is CASSFASRYNEQFF. Here the CDR3 DNA reads TGTGCCAGCAGCTTTGCGTCCAGGTACAATGAGCAGTTCTTC.

V is TRBV11-2 and J is TRBJ2-7; maybe TRBD1 (5 bases). The CDR3 extends over 12 amino acids. Germline V gene lookup returns CDR1 SGHAT and CDR2 FQNNGV. Between the trimmed V and J ends, which lost 3 bases and 7 bases, there was a span of 10 bases. CDR3 protein: CASSLGLGEQYF. The DNA for the CDR3 is TGTGCCAGCAGCTTGGGGCTCGGGGAGCAGTACTTC.

This clone was seen once. This sequence joins TRBV7-2 and TRBJ2-7; 7 nucleotides agree with TRBD1. Germline CDR1 and CDR2: SGHTA and FQGNSA. The CDR3 contains 15 residues. The V gene end was trimmed by 4 bases and the J gene end by 6 bases; junction bases not matched to a gene: 12. CDR3 loop: CASSSLRTGSGEQYF. The CDR3, as DNA: TGTGCCAGCAGCTCCCTCCGGACAGGTTCGGGCGAGCAGTACTTC.